The clone carrying this T cell receptor beta chain was counted a few times. The data derive from a study of blood T cell repertoires in COVID-19. Study in general: The United States, Italy and Spain supplied acute and convalescent COVID-19 samples.

Trimming cost V 5 bases and J 5 bases; bases outside gene matches: 8. Per germline, CDR1 LGHDT and CDR2 YNNKEL (reference sequence). This CDR3 comprises 16 residues. Original analysis: Using reference gene primer amplification, nucleated cell counts were estimated. Libraries were prepared by immunoSEQ multiplex PCR; TCRdb keeps only in-frame clonotypes and omits some of them. V, J and clone size are taken as reported in that table, and D and trimming were inferred from the DNA itself. The sample includes around 81,000 clones, roughly nine tenths of them seen just once. The sequenced sample consisted of peripheral blood. The rearrangement uses TRBV3-1 (or the pseudogene TRBV3-2) and TRBJ2-5; 13 positions agree with TRBD2. The sequence was obtained from an older woman with acute or convalescent COVID-19. CDR3 in amino acids: CASSAGLAGYGETQYF. The CDR3 region has the DNA TGTGCCAGCAGCGCGGGACTAGCGGGATATGGGGAGACCCAGTACTTC.